The clone carrying this T cell receptor (beta chain) has ten or more counts. Its antigen is unidentified. The sample belongs to a study of Graves' ophthalmopathy and Graves' hyperthyroidism. Study conclusions and caveats: A model built from 13 signatures distinguished ophthalmopathy from stable hyperthyroidism with about 86% sensitivity and about 80% specificity.

Germline CDR1 and CDR2: SGHTA and FQGTGA. Trimming cost V 1 base and J 5 bases, with 14 bases left between them. The CDR3 has 15 amino acids. RNA transcripts yielded amplified TCR beta CDR3 regions. Scientists carried out first-round RT-PCR using HTBI primers and then a second-round multiplex PCR. TCRdb passed the multiplex PCR reads through MiXCR, listing each CDR3 protein once. The sample includes approximately 640,000 distinct CDR3 sequences, just over 40% seen only once; the top ten take roughly 3%. The chain carries TRBV7-3 and TRBJ1-1; D uncertain. The sample taken for sequencing was peripheral blood. The sequence came from an adult man with Graves' ophthalmopathy. The CDR3 protein is CASSLSQVEGTEAFF. The CDR3 nucleotides are TGTGCCAGCAGCTTAAGTCAGGTGGAGGGAACTGAAGCTTTCTTT.